This TCR beta chain derives from a study of regulatory T cells in long-lasting Graves disease (dated by TCRdb to the early 2020s). About the study as a whole: Patients with newly diagnosed Graves' disease had been on antithyroid drugs for under 3 months. The study was conducted in China and was registered as a clinical trial. A total of roughly 33 samples underwent TCR sequencing: around 13 from persistent and about 20 from newly diagnosed Graves' disease patients. This study used TCR sequencing and RNA sequencing of peripheral blood to compare persistent Graves' disease patients against newly diagnosed Graves' disease patients. General study outcomes and caveats: Persistent disease showed preferential use of TRBV28, TRBJ1-2 and TRBJ2-5, whereas newly diagnosed disease favored TRBV20-1 and TRBJ2-1. The authors acknowledged the small sample size as a limitation that may reduce accuracy. Compared with newly diagnosed patients, patients with persistent Graves' disease had lower TCR Shannon entropy and fewer highly expanded clones, which suggests clonal expansion. Sequencing and analysis were limited to the TCR beta chain. A larger number of public clonotypes was shared among persistent patients (around 2,700) than among newly diagnosed patients (approximately 930). The study examined only peripheral blood because the primary lesion, thyroid tissue, could not be accessed.

CDR1 and CDR2, looked up from the germline V gene (reference sequence), are GTSNPN and SVGIG. The CDR3 sequence holds 11 residues, the cysteine and phenylalanine included. The sequence is cut down to CDR3 DNA, 33 bases in frame from base 1. V was cut back by 3 bases and J by 8 bases, leaving a gap of 7 bases between them. The meaning of the sample's time point label: newly diagnosed GD, antithyroid drugs for less than 3 months. For both TCR sequencing and RNA sequencing, RNA was extracted from PBMCs in TRIzol. Graves' disease was diagnosed according to American Thyroid Association guidelines. Patients for the study were recruited at an endocrinology department in Xi'an, China. From each patient, around 9 milliliters of peripheral blood was collected into an EDTA anticoagulant tube. Ficoll Paque Plus density gradient separation was used to isolate PBMCs, and no further T cell sorting was performed. An Agilent 2100 Bioanalyzer and agarose gel were used to assess RNA quality, and a NanoDrop 2000 was used to measure RNA concentration.

At least ten counts were recorded for this clonotype. Its recognized antigen is unknown. No quality values exist for individual bases; no much larger clone is one base distant. Library method: multiplex PCR. Sequencing instrument: Illumina HiSeq 4000. iRepertoire HTBI primers and Arm-PCR amplification of CDR3 regions were used to construct TCR beta libraries. Gel purification was performed on PCR products prior to sequencing. Regarding the original processing steps: Gene usage analysis of CDR3 amino acid clonotypes relied on the 60 to 65 TRBV and 13 to 15 TRBJ segments identified across samples. COPE and FqMerger were used to merge filtered high-quality paired reads into contigs. Contigs were aligned with BLAST to IMGT TRBV, TRBD and TRBJ reference genes, and CDR3 was defined per IMGT. Any clonotype with a frequency above 0.1% was counted as a highly expanded clone. Shannon entropy served as the measure of repertoire diversity, while the Gini coefficient captured V-J evenness. A clonotype found in more than one individual was treated as public. The raw public data were reprocessed by TCRdb itself: fastp quality trimming at Q25, MiXCR clonotype calling, in-frame beta chains only. Each CDR3 protein appears once, grouped with its most common genes and DNA. The V and J calls were not made by the authors but by TCRdb's processing. This sample comprises 420,000 or so distinct CDR3 sequences, 16% of them detected only once. The top ten hold about a quarter of the sample.

Separately, the same data were catalogued under a study of T cells in Graves' hyperthyroidism and ophthalmopathy. The second paper further reports: Graves' hyperthyroidism was defined as stable when no progression to ophthalmopathy occurred over 18 months of follow-up. Hyperthyroidism patients were newly diagnosed, with disease duration under 2 months, and aged 18 to 65 years. Exclusion was applied to patients with uncontrolled infections, other autoimmune diseases, pregnancy or lactation. Diagnoses relied on clinical symptoms, serum thyroxine and TRAb, thyroid ultrasound and orbital computed tomography. The TCR CDR3 was subjected to a first round of RT-PCR using the HTBI primer set and the Qiagen OneStep RT-PCR kit. Most expanded thyroid clonotypes (frequency above 0.001) were also detected in blood, suggesting blood repertoires may reflect thyroid immune responses. A model built on a 13 V-J signature distinguished ophthalmopathy from stable hyperthyroidism, reaching roughly 88% sensitivity and under 84% specificity in cross-validation and 80%/75% in testing. In validation, the model predicted progression to ophthalmopathy a median of roughly 6.1 months before onset, with approximately 68% sensitivity and more than 72% specificity. TCR V-J signatures able to tell the groups apart were searched for in a discovery cohort of 90 to 100 patients, of whom under 45 had Graves' ophthalmopathy and around 58 had stable Graves' hyperthyroidism. Prospective prediction of ophthalmopathy was tested in an independent validation cohort consisting of 18 to 20 hyperthyroidism patients and about 17 patients who later progressed to ophthalmopathy. The roughly 100 discovery patients were divided at random into training and test sets in a 7:3 ratio. Thyroid tissue and blood T-cell repertoires from about six Graves' hyperthyroidism patients were also compared in the study. After sampling, hyperthyroidism patients received methimazole starting at 30 mg daily, and ophthalmopathy patients received high-dose intravenous methylprednisolone. A second multiplex PCR round built the libraries, followed by size selection and purification. The libraries were sequenced on an Illumina HiSeq2000 using paired-end 100 bp reads. SOAPnuke was used to process the raw data, throwing out any read that contained adapters or uncalled bases, had a mean Phred below 15, or lacked an exact constant-primer or identifier match. COPE v1.2.5 was used to merge high-quality paired reads, and clonotypes were defined as unique nucleotide sequences. Clonotypes were aligned to IMGT TRBV, TRBD and TRBJ reference segments using MiTCR v1.1. The analysis was restricted to V-J combinations with a frequency above 0.0001, which together covered about 99% of the repertoires. The TCS score was defined as F50 (clonal expansion) divided by E x V (chaos), with BLOSUM62-based TCRdist calculated between CDR3 peptides within each V-J. Welch's t-statistics and random forest reduced around 510 V-J features to 10 to 15, which were used in a naive Bayes classifier (R e1071). Sample size was not statistically predetermined, and blinding of investigators to group allocation was not performed. According to the paper, TCR Vbeta CDR3 sequencing was carried out on about 140 peripheral blood samples, which came from some 41 ophthalmopathy, some 73 hyperthyroidism and about 17 progressor patients.

This sequence was found in a young woman with Graves disease. Donor details come from another sample of the same person, matched by shared clones. The sequencing used peripheral blood mononuclear cells (PBMCs), collected at new diagnosis, from a patient treated with antithyroid drugs. The sequence is built from TRBV30 and TRBJ2-2; the D gene cannot be named for sure. CDR3 protein: CAWRWEGELFF. The DNA sequence follows: TGTGCCTGGAGATGGGAAGGGGAGCTGTTTTTT.